This record concerns one T cell receptor beta chain sequence. Recent acute infections and vaccinations were absent in the healthy HIV-negative adult donors. There are 16 residues in the CDR3. Trimming took off 3 bases at V and 4 bases at J, with 15 bases between the two ends. CDR1 is KGHSH, CDR2 LQKENI, per germline. The data were produced by immunoSEQ multiplex PCR, yet TCRdb's version contains in-frame clones alone and is incomplete. Here the sample spans approximately 2,300,000 clones, just under 95% being singletons. This sample was taken from a study of shared clonotypes between healthy human individuals.

The rearrangement links TRBV18 to TRBJ1-4; no definite D call. This TCR was recovered from a young man in good health. Some clones in this sample may be carry-over from other donors' samples. Sequencing was performed on naive CD4+ T cells from PBMCs. Stated subset: CD45RA+ positively selected. Here the CDR3 reads CASSPFRTEVNEKLFF. In DNA form, the CDR3 reads TGTGCCAGCTCACCCTTTAGGACCGAAGTTAATGAAAAACTGTTTTTT.